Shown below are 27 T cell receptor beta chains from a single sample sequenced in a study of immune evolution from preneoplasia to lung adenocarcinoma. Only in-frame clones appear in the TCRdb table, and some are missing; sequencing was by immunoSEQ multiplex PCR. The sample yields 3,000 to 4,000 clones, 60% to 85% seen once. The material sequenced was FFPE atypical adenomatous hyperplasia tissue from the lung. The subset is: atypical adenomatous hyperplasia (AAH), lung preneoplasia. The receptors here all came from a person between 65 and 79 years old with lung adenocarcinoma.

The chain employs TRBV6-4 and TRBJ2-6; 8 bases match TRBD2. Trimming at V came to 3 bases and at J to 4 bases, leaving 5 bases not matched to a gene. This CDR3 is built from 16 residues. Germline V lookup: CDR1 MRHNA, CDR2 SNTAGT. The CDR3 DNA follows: TGTGCCAGCAGTGAAACGGGAGGGGAAGGGGCCAACGTCCTGACTTTC. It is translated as CASSETGGEGANVLTF.

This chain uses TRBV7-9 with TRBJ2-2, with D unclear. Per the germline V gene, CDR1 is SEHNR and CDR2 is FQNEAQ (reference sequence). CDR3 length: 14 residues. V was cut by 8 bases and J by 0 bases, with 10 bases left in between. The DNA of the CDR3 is TGTGCCAGCGAGGTTCGGACGAACACCGGGGAGCTGTTTTTT. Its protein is CASEVRTNTGELFF.

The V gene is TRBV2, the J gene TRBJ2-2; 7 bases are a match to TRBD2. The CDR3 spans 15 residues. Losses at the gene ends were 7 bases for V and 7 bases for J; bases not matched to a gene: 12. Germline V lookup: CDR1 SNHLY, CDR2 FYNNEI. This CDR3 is CASTSGEARDGELFF. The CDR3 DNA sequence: TGTGCCAGCACCAGCGGGGAGGCCCGGGACGGGGAGCTGTTTTTT.

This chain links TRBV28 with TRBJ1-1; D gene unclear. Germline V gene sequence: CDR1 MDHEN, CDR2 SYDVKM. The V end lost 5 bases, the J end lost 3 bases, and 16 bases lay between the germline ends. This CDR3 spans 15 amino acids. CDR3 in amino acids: CASSTPLRLDTEAFF. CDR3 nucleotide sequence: TGTGCCAGCAGTACACCCCTGAGGTTAGACACTGAAGCTTTCTTT.

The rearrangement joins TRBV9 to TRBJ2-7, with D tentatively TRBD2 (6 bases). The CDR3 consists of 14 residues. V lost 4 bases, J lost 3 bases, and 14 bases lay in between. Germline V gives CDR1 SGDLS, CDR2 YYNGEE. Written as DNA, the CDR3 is TGTGCCAGCAGCCCATCGGGAGCCTACTACGAGCAGTACTTC. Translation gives CASSPSGAYYEQYF.

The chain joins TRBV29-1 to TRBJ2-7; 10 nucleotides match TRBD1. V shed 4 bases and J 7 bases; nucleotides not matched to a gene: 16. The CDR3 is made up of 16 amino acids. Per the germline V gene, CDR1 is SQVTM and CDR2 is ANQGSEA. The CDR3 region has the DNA TGCAGCGTTGTCGTCTTGGGACAGGGGACGATCTGGGAGCAGTACTTC. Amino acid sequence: CSVVVLGQGTIWEQYF.

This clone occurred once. In DNA form, the CDR3 reads TGCGCCAGCAGCTTGGGATCTAGCGGGAGTAGAGAGACCCAGTACTTC. It encodes CASSLGSSGSRETQYF. This sequence joins TRBV5-1 and TRBJ2-5, with TRBD2 matching 10 bases. This CDR3 is 16 amino acids long. The germline V gene encodes CDR1 SGHRS and CDR2 YFSETQ. V shed 0 bases and J 4 bases; nucleotides not matched to a gene: 6.

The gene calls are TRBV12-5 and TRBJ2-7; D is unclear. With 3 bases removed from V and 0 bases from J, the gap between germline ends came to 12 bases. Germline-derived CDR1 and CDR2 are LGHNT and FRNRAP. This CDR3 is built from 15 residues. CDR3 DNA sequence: TGTGCTAGTGGTTTTTCTGCCGTCCTCTCCTACGAGCAGTACTTC. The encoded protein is CASGFSAVLSYEQYF.

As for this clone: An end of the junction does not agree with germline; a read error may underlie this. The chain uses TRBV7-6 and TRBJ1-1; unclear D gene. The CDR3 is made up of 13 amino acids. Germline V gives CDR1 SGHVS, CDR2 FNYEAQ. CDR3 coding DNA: TGTGCCAGCAGCTTAGAGTATAGGACTGGAGCTTTCTTT. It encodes CASSLEYRTGAFF.

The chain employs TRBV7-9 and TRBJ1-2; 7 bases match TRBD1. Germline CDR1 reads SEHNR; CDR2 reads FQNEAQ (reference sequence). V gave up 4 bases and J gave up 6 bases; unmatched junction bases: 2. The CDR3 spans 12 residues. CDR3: CASSYGQDGYTF. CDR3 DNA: TGTGCCAGCAGCTATGGACAGGATGGCTACACCTTC.

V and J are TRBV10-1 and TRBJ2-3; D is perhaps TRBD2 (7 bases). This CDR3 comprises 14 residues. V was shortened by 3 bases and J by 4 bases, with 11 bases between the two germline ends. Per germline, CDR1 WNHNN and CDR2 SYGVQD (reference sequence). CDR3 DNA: TGCGCCAGCAGTGATAGGGGGGGACCAGATACGCAGTATTTT. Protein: CASSDRGGPDTQYF.

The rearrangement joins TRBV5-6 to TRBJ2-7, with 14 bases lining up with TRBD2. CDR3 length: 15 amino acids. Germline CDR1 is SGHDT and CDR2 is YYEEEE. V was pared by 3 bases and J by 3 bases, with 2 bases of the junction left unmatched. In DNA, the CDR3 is TGTGCCAGCAGCTCGGGACTAGCGGGAGTCTACGAGCAGTACTTC. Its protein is CASSSGLAGVYEQYF.

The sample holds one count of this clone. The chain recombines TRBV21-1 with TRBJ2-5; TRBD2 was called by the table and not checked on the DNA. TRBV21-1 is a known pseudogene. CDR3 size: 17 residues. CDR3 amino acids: CASSKAVLLAFQETQYF. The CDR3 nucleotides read TGTGCCAGCAGCAAAGCGGTCTTACTAGCGTTCCAAGAGACCCAGTACTTC.

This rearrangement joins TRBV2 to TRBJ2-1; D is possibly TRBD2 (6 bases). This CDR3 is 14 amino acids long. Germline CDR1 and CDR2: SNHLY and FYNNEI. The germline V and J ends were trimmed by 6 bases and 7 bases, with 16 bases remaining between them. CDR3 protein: CASSRGNEYNEQFF. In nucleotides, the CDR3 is TGTGCCAGCAGCCGGGGGAACGAGTATAATGAGCAGTTCTTC.

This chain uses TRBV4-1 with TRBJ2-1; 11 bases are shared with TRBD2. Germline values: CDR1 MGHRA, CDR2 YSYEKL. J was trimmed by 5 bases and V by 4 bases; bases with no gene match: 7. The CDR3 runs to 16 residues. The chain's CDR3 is CASSPPGTSGHNEQFF. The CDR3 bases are TGCGCCAGCAGCCCCCCGGGGACTAGCGGACACAATGAGCAGTTCTTC.

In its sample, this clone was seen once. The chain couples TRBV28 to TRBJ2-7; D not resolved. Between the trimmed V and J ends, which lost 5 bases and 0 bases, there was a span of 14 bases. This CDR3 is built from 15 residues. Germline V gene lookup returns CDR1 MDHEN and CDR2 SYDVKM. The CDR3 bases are TGTGCCAGCAGTCCCCCTTTGCGCCGCTCCTACGAGCAGTACTTC. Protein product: CASSPPLRRSYEQYF.

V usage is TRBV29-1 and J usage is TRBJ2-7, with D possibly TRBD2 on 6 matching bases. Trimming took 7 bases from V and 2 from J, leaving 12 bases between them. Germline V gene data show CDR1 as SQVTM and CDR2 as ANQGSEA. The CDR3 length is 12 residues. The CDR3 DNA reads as TGCAGCGCCGGCGGGGTCGCCTACGAGCAGTACTTC. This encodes CSAGGVAYEQYF.

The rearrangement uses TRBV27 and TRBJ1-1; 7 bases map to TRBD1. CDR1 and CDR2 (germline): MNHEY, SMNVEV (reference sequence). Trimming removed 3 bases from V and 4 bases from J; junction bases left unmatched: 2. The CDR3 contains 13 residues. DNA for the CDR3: TGTGCCAGCAGTTTCGAGGGGGCCACTGAAGCTTTCTTT. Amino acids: CASSFEGATEAFF.

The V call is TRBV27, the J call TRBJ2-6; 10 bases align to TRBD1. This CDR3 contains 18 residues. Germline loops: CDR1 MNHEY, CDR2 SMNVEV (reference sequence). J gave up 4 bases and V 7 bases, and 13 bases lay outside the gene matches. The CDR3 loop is CASTLGQGLPGGANVLTF. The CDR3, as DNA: TGTGCCAGCACTCTGGGACAGGGGCTTCCGGGGGGGGCCAACGTCCTGACTTTC. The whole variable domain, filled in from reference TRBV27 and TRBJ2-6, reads EAQVTQNPRYLITVTGKKLTVTCSQNMNHEYMSWYRQDPGLGLRQIYYSMNVEVTDKGDVPEGYKVSRKEKRNFPLILESPSPNQTSLYFCASTLGQGLPGGANVLTFGAGSRLTVL.

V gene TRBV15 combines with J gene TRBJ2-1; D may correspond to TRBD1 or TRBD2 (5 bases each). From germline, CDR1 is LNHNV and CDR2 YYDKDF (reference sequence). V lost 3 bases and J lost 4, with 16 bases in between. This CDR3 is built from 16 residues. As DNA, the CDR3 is TGTGCCACCAGCAGGGACCGGGACCTCACATACAATGAGCAGTTCTTC. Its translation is CATSRDRDLTYNEQFF.

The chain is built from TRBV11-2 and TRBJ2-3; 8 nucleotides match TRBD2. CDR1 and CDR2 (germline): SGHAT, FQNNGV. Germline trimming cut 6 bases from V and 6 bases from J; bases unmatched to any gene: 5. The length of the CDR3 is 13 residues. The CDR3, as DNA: TGTGCCAGCAGGGCAGCGGGGGTCGATACGCAGTATTTT. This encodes CASRAAGVDTQYF.

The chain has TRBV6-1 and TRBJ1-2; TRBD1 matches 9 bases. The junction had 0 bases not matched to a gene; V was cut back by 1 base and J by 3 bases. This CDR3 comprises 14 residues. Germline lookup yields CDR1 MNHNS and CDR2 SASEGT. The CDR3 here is CASSEGDRDYGYTF. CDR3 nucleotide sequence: TGTGCCAGCAGTGAAGGGGACAGGGACTATGGCTACACCTTC.

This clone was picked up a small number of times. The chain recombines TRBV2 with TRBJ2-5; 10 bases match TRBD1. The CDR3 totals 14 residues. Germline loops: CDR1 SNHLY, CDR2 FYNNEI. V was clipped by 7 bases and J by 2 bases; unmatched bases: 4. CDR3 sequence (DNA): TGTGCCAGCACTGAGGACAGGGGGCAAGAGACCCAGTACTTC. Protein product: CASTEDRGQETQYF.

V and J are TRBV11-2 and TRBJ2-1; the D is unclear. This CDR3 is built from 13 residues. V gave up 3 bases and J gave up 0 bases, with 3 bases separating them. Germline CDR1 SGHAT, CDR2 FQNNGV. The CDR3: CASSFYSYNEQFF. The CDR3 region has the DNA TGTGCCAGCAGCTTTTACTCCTACAATGAGCAGTTCTTC.

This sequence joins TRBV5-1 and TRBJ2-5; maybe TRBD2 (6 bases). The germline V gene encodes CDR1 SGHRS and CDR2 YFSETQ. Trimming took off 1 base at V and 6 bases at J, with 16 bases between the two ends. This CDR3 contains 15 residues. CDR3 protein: CASSLTATSEKTQYF. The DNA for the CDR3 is TGCGCCAGCAGCTTGACGGCGACTAGTGAAAAGACCCAGTACTTC.

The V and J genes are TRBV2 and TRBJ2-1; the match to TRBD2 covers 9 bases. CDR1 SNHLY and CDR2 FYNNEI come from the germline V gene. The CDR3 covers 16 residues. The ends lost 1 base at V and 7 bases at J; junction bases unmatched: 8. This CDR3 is CASSEGLAEGRNEQFF. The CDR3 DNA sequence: TGTGCCAGCAGTGAAGGACTAGCGGAGGGGAGGAATGAGCAGTTCTTC.

The CDR3 reads CASSSDSNTEAFF. The DNA of the CDR3 is TGTGCCAGCAGTTCCGACAGCAACACTGAAGCTTTCTTT. The chain employs TRBV27 and TRBJ1-1, with D possibly TRBD1 on 5 matching bases. Germline V lookup: CDR1 MNHEY, CDR2 SMNVEV (reference sequence). The CDR3 totals 13 residues. V gave up 4 bases and J gave up 2 bases, with 8 bases separating them.